This TCR beta chain comes out of a study of CD8+CD57+ T cells in acquired aplastic anemia. Study summary: Across the sorted CD4+ and CD8+ cells, DNA amounts averaged roughly 3 ug. General observations from the study: Patients and controls shared some 29 CD8+ CDR3 sequences, which appeared highly expressed in patients and within their immunodominant clones.

The patients chosen for sequencing had shown expansion of CD8+CD57+ cells (detected by flow cytometry). Severe acquired aplastic anemia affected all patients. The CDR3 contains 13 residues. CDR1 and CDR2 from the germline V gene are DFQATT and SNEGSKA (reference sequence). The germline V and J ends were trimmed by 0 bases and 7 bases, with 9 bases remaining between them. A note on this clonotype: What it recognizes is unknown.

Both TCR beta VDJ combination and CDR3 sequence profiling were carried out. Genomic DNA was the template for this profiling. TCRdb itself ran the reads through MiXCR, one entry per CDR3 protein. The sample records under 250,000 distinct CDR3 sequences, about 62% being singletons. The sequencing sample was made of sorted CD4+, CD8+, or CD8+CD57+ T cells (not recorded which) from PBMCs. The J gene is TRBJ1-4, the V gene TRBV20-1; D call uncertain. This receptor was identified in a human donor with aplastic anemia. The CDR3 loop is CSARDPLSEKLFF. Here the CDR3 DNA reads TGCAGTGCTAGAGATCCCCTGAGTGAAAAACTGTTTTTT.